Listed here are 2 T cell receptor beta chains from one sample, sequenced in a study of response to subunit inactivated influenza vaccine. TCRdb analysed the RT-PCR reads with MiXCR anew, one entry per CDR3 protein. The table records fewer than 200,000 distinct CDR3 sequences, around 9% of them present only once. The material was non-naive T cells sorted from PBMCs, obtained on the day of vaccination. The origin of the receptors is a man over 45 who received an inactivated influenza vaccine.

This clonotype was seen a handful of times. The chain couples TRBV6-1 to TRBJ1-5; 11 bases fit TRBD1. The CDR3 is 14 amino acids. In germline, CDR1 is MNHNS, CDR2 SASEGT. V lost 3 bases and J lost 7; bases outside the gene matches: 2. The CDR3 reads CASSEGTGGQPQHF. The CDR3 DNA reads as TGTGCCAGCAGTGAGGGGACAGGGGGGCAGCCCCAGCATTTT.

This clonotype was counted between two and nine times. This rearrangement joins TRBV2 to TRBJ1-5, with D perhaps matching TRBD1 (5 bases). The germline V and J ends were trimmed by 6 bases and 3 bases, with 12 bases remaining between them. The length of the CDR3 is 14 residues. Germline V gene sequence: CDR1 SNHLY, CDR2 FYNNEI. CDR3 loop: CASREQVDNQPQHF. CDR3 DNA: TGTGCCAGCAGGGAACAGGTAGACAATCAGCCCCAGCATTTT. Using reference TRBV2 and TRBJ1-5 for the parts outside the CDR3, the full variable domain is EPEVTQTPSHQVTQMGQEVILRCVPISNHLYFYWYRQILGQKVEFLVSFYNNEISEKSEIFDDQFSVERPDGSNFTLKIRSTKLEDSAMYFCASREQVDNQPQHFGDGTRLSIL.